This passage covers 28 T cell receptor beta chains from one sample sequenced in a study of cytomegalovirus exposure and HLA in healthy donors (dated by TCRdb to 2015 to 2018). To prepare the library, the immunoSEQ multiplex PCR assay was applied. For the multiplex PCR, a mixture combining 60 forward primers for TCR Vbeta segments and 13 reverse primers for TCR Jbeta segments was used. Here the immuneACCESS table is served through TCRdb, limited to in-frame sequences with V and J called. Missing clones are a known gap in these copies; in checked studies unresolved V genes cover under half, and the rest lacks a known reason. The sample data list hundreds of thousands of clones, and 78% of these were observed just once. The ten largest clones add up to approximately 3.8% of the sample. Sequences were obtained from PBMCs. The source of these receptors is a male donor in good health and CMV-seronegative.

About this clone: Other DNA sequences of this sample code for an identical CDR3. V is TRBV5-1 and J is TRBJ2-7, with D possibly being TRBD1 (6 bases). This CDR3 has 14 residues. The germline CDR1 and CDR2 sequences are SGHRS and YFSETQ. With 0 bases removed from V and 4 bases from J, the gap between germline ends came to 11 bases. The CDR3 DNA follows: TGCGCCAGCAGCTTGGGGCAGGGGAGTTACGAGCAGTACTTC. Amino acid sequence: CASSLGQGSYEQYF.

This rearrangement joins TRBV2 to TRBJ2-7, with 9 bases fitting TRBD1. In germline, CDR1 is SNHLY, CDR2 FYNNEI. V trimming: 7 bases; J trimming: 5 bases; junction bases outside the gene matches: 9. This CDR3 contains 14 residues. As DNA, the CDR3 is TGTGCCAGCACCGGGACAGGGAATCTACACGAGCAGTACTTC. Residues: CASTGTGNLHEQYF.

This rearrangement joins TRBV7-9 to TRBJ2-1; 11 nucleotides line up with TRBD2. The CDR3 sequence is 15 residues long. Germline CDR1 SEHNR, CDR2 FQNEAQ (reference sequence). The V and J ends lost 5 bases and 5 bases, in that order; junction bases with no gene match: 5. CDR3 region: CASSKPGLADNEQFF. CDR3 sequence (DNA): TGTGCCAGCAGCAAACCGGGACTAGCGGACAATGAGCAGTTCTTC.

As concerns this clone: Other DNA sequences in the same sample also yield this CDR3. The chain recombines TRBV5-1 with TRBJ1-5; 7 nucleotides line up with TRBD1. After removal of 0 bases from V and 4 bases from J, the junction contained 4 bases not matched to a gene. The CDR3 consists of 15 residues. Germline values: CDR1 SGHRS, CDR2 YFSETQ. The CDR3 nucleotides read TGCGCCAGCAGCTTGGGACAGGGATCTAATCAGCCCCAGCATTTT. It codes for CASSLGQGSNQPQHF.

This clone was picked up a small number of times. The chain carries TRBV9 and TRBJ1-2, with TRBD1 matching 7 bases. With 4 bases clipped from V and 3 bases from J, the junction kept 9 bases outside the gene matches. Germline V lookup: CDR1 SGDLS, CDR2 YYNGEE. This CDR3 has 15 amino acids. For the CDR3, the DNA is TGTGCCAGCAGCCCAAACACAGGGGCGGACTATGGCTACACCTTC. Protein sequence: CASSPNTGADYGYTF.

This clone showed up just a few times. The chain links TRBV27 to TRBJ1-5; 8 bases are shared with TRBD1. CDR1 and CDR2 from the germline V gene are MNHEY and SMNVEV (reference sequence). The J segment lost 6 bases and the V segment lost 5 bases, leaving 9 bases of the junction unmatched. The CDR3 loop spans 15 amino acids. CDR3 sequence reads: CASSPRTGIVQPQHF. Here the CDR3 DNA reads TGTGCCAGCAGTCCAAGGACAGGGATTGTTCAGCCCCAGCATTTT.

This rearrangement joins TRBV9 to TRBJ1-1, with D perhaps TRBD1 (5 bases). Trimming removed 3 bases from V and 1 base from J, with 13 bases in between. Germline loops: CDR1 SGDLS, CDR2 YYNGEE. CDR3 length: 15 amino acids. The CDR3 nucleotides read TGTGCCAGCAGCGCAGGCCCAACAGGGAACACTGAAGCTTTCTTT. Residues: CASSAGPTGNTEAFF.

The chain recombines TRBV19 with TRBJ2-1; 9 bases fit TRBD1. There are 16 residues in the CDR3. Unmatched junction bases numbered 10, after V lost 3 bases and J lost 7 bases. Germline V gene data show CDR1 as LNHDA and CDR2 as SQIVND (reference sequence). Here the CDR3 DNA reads TGTGCCAGTAGTATCCCACGGACAGGGGTTCAAAATGAGCAGTTCTTC. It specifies CASSIPRTGVQNEQFF.

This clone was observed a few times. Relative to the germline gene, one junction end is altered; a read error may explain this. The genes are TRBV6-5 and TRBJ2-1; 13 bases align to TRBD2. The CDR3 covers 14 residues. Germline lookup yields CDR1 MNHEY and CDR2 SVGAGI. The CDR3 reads CASSLGTSGVFRVF. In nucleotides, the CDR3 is TGTGCCAGCAGTCTCGGGACTAGCGGGGTTTTTAGGGTCTTC.

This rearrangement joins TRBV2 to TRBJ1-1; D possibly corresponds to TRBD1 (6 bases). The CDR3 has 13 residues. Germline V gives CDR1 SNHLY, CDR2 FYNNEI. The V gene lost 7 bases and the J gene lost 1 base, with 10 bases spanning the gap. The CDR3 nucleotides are TGTGCCAGCAACAGGGACGGGAACACTGAAGCTTTCTTT. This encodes CASNRDGNTEAFF. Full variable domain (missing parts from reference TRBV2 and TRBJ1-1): EPEVTQTPSHQVTQMGQEVILRCVPISNHLYFYWYRQILGQKVEFLVSFYNNEISEKSEIFDDQFSVERPDGSNFTLKIRSTKLEDSAMYFCASNRDGNTEAFFGQGTRLTVV.

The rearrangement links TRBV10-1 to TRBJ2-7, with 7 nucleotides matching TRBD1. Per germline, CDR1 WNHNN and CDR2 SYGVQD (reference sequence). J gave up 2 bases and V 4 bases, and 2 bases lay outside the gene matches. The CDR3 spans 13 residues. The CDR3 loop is CASSAGTAYEQYF. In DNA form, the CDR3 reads TGCGCCAGCAGTGCCGGGACAGCCTACGAGCAGTACTTC.

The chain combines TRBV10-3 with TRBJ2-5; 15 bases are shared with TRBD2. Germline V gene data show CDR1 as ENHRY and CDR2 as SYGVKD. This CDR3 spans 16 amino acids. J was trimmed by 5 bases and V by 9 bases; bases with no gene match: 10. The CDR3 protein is CAISSGTSGRRETQYF. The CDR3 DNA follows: TGTGCCATATCCTCCGGGACTAGCGGGAGGAGGGAGACCCAGTACTTC.

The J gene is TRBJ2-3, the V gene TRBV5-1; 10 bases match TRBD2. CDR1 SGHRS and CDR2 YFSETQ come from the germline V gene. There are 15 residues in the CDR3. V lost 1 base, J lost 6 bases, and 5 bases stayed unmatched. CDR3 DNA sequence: TGCGCCAGCAGCTTGCTGACTAGCGGGCCGGATACGCAGTATTTT. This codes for CASSLLTSGPDTQYF. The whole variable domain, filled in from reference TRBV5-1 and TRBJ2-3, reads KAGVTQTPRYLIKTRGQQVTLSCSPISGHRSVSWYQQTPGQGLQFLFEYFSETQRNKGNFPGRFSGRQFSNSRSEMNVSTLELGDSALYLCASSLLTSGPDTQYFGPGTRLTVL.

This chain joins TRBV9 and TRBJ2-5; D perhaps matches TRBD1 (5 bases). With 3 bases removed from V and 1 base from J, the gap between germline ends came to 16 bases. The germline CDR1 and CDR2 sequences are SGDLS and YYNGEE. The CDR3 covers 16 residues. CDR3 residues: CASSEGTGIFQETQYF. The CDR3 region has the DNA TGTGCCAGCAGCGAAGGCACAGGAATTTTCCAAGAGACCCAGTACTTC.

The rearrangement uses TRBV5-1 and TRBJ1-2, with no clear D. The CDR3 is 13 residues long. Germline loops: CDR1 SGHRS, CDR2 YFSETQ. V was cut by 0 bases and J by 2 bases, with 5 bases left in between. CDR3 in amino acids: CASSLEQNYGYTF. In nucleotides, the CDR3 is TGCGCCAGCAGCTTGGAACAGAACTATGGCTACACCTTC. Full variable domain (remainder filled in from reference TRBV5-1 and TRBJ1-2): KAGVTQTPRYLIKTRGQQVTLSCSPISGHRSVSWYQQTPGQGLQFLFEYFSETQRNKGNFPGRFSGRQFSNSRSEMNVSTLELGDSALYLCASSLEQNYGYTFGSGTRLTVV.

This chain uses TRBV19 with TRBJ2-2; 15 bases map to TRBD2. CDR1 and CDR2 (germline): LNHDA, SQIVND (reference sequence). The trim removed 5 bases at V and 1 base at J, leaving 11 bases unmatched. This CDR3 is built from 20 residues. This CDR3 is CASSPPGLAGGIENTGELFF. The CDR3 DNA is TGTGCCAGTAGTCCGCCGGGACTAGCGGGGGGAATCGAGAACACCGGGGAGCTGTTTTTT.

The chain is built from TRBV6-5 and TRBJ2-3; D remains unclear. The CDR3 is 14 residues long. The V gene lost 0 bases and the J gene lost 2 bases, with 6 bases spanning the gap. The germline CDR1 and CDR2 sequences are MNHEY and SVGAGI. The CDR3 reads CASSYSQNTDTQYF. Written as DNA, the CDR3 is TGTGCCAGCAGTTACTCACAGAACACAGATACGCAGTATTTT.

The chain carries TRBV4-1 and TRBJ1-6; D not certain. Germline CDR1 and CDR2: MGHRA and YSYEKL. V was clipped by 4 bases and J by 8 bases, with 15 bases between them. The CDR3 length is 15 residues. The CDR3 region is CASSPTEGGHSPLHF. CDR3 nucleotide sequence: TGCGCCAGCAGCCCGACGGAGGGAGGTCATTCACCCCTCCACTTT.

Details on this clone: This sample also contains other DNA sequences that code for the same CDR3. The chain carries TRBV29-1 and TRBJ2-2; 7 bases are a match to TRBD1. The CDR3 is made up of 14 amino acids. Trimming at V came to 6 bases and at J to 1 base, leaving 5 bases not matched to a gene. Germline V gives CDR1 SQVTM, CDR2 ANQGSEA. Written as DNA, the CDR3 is TGCAGCGTCCTGAGACAGGGGAACACCGGGGAGCTGTTTTTT. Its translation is CSVLRQGNTGELFF.

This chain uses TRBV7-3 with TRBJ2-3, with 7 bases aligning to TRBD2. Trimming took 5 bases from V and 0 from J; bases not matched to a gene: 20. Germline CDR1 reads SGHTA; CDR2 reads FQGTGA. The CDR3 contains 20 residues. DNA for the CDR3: TGTGCCAGCAGCCCCGGGCGGGTGGTAGCGGGCACGTATAGCACAGATACGCAGTATTTT. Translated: CASSPGRVVAGTYSTDTQYF.

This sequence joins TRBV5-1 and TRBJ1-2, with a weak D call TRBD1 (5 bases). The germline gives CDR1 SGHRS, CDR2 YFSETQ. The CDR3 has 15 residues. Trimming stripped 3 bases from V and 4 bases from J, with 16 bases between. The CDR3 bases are TGCGCCAGCAGCTCCCGGTCGACAGATAGCTATGGCTACACCTTC. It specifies CASSSRSTDSYGYTF. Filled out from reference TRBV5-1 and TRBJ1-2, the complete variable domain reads KAGVTQTPRYLIKTRGQQVTLSCSPISGHRSVSWYQQTPGQGLQFLFEYFSETQRNKGNFPGRFSGRQFSNSRSEMNVSTLELGDSALYLCASSSRSTDSYGYTFGSGTRLTVV.

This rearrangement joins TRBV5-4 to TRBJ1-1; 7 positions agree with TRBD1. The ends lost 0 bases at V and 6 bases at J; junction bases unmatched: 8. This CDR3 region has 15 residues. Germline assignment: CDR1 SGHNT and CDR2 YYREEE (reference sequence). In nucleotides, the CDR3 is TGTGCCAGCAGCTTGGCATTCGGCCAGGGGGCTGAAGCTTTCTTT. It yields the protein CASSLAFGQGAEAFF. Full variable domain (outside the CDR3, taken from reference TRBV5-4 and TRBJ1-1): ETGVTQSPTHLIKTRGQQVTLRCSSQSGHNTVSWYQQALGQGPQFIFQYYREEENGRGNFPPRFSGLQFPNYSSELNVNALELDDSALYLCASSLAFGQGAEAFFGQGTRLTVV.

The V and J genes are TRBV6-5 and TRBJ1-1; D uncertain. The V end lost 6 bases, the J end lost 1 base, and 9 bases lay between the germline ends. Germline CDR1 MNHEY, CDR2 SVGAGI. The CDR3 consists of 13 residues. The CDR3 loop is CASSRRQNTEAFF. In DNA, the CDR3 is TGTGCCAGCAGCCGCCGACAGAACACTGAAGCTTTCTTT.

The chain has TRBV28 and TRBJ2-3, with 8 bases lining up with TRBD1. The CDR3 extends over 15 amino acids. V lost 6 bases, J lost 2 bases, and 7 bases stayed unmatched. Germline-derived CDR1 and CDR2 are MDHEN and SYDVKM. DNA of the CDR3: TGTGCCAGCAGAACGGACAGGGCAGTCACAGATACGCAGTATTTT. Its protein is CASRTDRAVTDTQYF.

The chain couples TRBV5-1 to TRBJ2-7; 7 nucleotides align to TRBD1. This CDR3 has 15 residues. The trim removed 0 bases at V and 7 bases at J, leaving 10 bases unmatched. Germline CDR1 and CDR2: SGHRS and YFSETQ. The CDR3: CASSLGSAGGEEQYF. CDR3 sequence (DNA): TGCGCCAGCAGCTTGGGTTCGGCAGGGGGTGAGGAGCAGTACTTC.

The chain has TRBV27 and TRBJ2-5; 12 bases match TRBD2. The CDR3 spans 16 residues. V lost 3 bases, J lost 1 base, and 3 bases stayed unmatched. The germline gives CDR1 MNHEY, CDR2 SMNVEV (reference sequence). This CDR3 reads CASSFPSGRAQETQYF. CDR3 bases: TGTGCCAGCAGTTTCCCTAGCGGGAGGGCCCAAGAGACCCAGTACTTC.

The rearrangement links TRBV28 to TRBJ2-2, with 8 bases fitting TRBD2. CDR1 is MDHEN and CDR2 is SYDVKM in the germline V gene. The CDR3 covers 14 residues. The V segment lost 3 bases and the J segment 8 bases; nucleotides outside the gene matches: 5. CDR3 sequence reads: CASSFDGGDGELFF. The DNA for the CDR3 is TGTGCCAGCAGTTTTGACGGGGGGGATGGGGAGCTGTTTTTT.

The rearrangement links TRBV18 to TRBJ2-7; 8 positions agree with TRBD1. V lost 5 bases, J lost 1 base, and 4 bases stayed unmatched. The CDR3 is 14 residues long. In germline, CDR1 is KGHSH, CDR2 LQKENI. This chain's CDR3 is CASSLDRASYEQYF. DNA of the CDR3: TGTGCCAGCTCATTGGACAGGGCTTCCTACGAGCAGTACTTC.